This TCR beta chain was recovered during a study of blood T cell repertoires in COVID-19. Researchers sorted participants into cohorts using their self-reported clinical history. Original analysis: The authors estimated nucleated cell counts from reference gene primer amplification. Using immunoSEQ multiplex PCR, the repertoire was profiled, and TCRdb retains in-frame clones only, with some absent. V and J calls and clone size are as listed in that table; D and trimming were resolved from the DNA. The table includes hundreds of thousands of clones, around nine tenths detected once. This TCR was sampled from a man aged 60-69 years who had recovered from COVID-19. The sample was PBMCs or T cells enriched from blood (not recorded which).

The CDR3 spells CATSDQGIETQYF. The CDR3 DNA reads TGTGCCACCAGTGACCAGGGGATTGAGACCCAGTACTTC. The chain recombines TRBV24-1 with TRBJ2-5; D perhaps matches TRBD1 (6 bases). CDR3 length: 13 residues. V lost 4 bases and J lost 5, with 10 bases in between. Germline CDR1 reads KGHDR; CDR2 reads SFDVKD.